These 5 T cell receptor beta chains were sequenced from one sample in a study of T cells in localized non-small cell lung cancer. TCRdb's table, derived via immunoSEQ multiplex PCR, lists solely in-frame clones and lacks some. This table holds approximately 64,000 clones, about 90% found once. This sample comprised peripheral blood, obtained before any cancer treatment. These receptors were taken from a woman aged 35-75 years with stage I lung adenocarcinoma.

The chain has TRBV28 and TRBJ1-1; no clear D gene. In germline, CDR1 is MDHEN, CDR2 SYDVKM. This CDR3 region has 14 residues. Trimming stripped 5 bases from V and 1 base from J, with 11 bases between. CDR3 in amino acids: CASSLETSNTEAFF. The CDR3 DNA reads as TGTGCCAGCAGTCTAGAGACTTCGAACACTGAAGCTTTCTTT. The whole variable domain, filled in from reference TRBV28 and TRBJ1-1, reads DVKVTQSSRYLVKRTGEKVFLECVQDMDHENMFWYRQDPGLGLRLIYFSYDVKMKEKGDIPEGYSVSREKKERFSLILESASTNQTSMYLCASSLETSNTEAFFGQGTRLTVV.

The chain recombines TRBV7-3 with TRBJ1-1, with D possibly being TRBD1 (5 bases). The V end was cut by 5 bases, the J end by 6 bases, with 19 bases between. Germline loops: CDR1 SGHTA, CDR2 FQGTGA. The CDR3 spans 15 residues. The CDR3 here is CASSRQFGQFPEAFF. DNA of the CDR3: TGTGCCAGCAGCCGACAGTTCGGGCAATTCCCTGAAGCTTTCTTT. Together with reference TRBV7-3 and TRBJ1-1, the CDR3 gives the full variable domain: GAGVSQTPSNKVTEKGKYVELRCDPISGHTALYWYRQSLGQGPEFLIYFQGTGAADDSGLPNDRFFAVRPEGSVSTLKIQRTERGDSAVYLCASSRQFGQFPEAFFGQGTRLTVV.

The chain has TRBV7-9 and TRBJ2-1; D gene uncertain. The CDR3 spans 15 residues. Germline V lookup: CDR1 SEHNR, CDR2 FQNEAQ (reference sequence). V was cut by 4 bases and J by 5 bases, with 15 bases left in between. CDR3 sequence reads: CASSSYLTRNNEQFF. CDR3 DNA sequence: TGTGCCAGCAGCTCCTATCTCACGCGAAACAATGAGCAGTTCTTC.

The chain links TRBV4-3 to TRBJ2-2; no reliable D call. CDR3 length equals 18 residues. Between the trimmed V and J ends, which lost 1 base and 0 bases, there was a span of 15 bases. Germline loops: CDR1 LGHNA, CDR2 YSLEER. This CDR3 reads CASSQGHDFGPNTGELFF. In DNA, the CDR3 is TGCGCCAGCAGCCAAGGGCACGACTTCGGCCCGAACACCGGGGAGCTGTTTTTT.

This clone turned up a few times. The genes are TRBV5-1 and TRBJ1-4; 7 positions match TRBD1. The J segment lost 0 bases and the V segment lost 0 bases, leaving 14 bases of the junction unmatched. Germline CDR1 SGHRS, CDR2 YFSETQ. This CDR3 region has 20 residues. This chain's CDR3 is CASSLAVIAGGAATNEKLFF. As DNA, the CDR3 is TGCGCCAGCAGCTTGGCCGTGATTGCAGGGGGAGCGGCAACTAATGAAAAACTGTTTTTT.